This record concerns one T cell receptor beta chain sequence. The specificity of this receptor is unknown. Per-base qualities were not stored, and no clone one base away is much larger. The sample belongs to a study of T cells in Graves' hyperthyroidism and ophthalmopathy (dated by TCRdb to about 2019). Background for the entire study: Peripheral blood samples were taken at the time of initial diagnosis, prior to any treatment. For training and testing, the 100 patients in the discovery cohort were randomly divided in a 7:3 ratio. In roughly six Graves' hyperthyroidism patients, the study also compared T-cell repertoires from thyroid tissue with T-cell repertoires from blood. The paper reports TCR Vbeta CDR3 sequencing of fewer than 150 peripheral blood samples: over 40 ophthalmopathy, fewer than 80 hyperthyroidism and approximately 17 progressor patients. Prospective prediction of ophthalmopathy was tested in an independent validation cohort of fewer than 20 hyperthyroidism patients and 15 to 17 patients who later progressed to ophthalmopathy. Once sampling was done, hyperthyroidism patients were given methimazole at a starting dose of 30 mg daily, whereas ophthalmopathy patients were given high-dose intravenous methylprednisolone. To identify TCR V-J signatures that set the groups apart, the researchers used a discovery cohort of about a hundred patients, made up of about 44 with Graves' ophthalmopathy and 57 with stable Graves' hyperthyroidism.

Graves' hyperthyroidism was defined as stable when no progression to ophthalmopathy occurred over 18 months of follow-up. Hyperthyroidism patients were newly diagnosed, had a disease duration of under 2 months, and were aged 18 to 65 years. Patients with uncontrolled infections, other autoimmune diseases, pregnancy or lactation were excluded. Diagnoses relied on clinical symptoms, serum thyroxine and TRAb, thyroid ultrasound and orbital computed tomography. Ficoll-Paque density gradient centrifugation was used to isolate PBMCs from around 9.1 ml of fresh peripheral blood. Trizol reagent was used to extract total RNA, and RNA quality was then checked on an Agilent 2100 Bioanalyzer. The TCR beta CDR3 regions were amplified from the RNA transcripts. For the first round of RT-PCR on the TCR CDR3, the HTBI primer set was used together with the Qiagen OneStep RT-PCR kit. Libraries were constructed in a second round of multiplex PCR, after which size selection and purification were performed. Sequencing of the libraries was done on an Illumina HiSeq2000 using paired-end 100 bp reads. The source study handled its data this way. Raw data were processed with SOAPnuke, discarding reads with adapters, uncalled bases, mean Phred below 15, or no exact constant-primer or identifier match. COPE v1.2.5 was used to merge high-quality paired reads, and clonotypes were defined as unique nucleotide sequences. MiTCR v1.1 was used to align the clonotypes against IMGT TRBV, TRBD and TRBJ reference segments. The analysis included only V-J combinations with a frequency above 0.0001, which together covered over 98% of the repertoires. The TCS score was defined as the ratio of F50 (clonal expansion) to E x V (chaos), calculated using BLOSUM62-based TCRdist between CDR3 peptides within each V-J. Welch's t-statistics and random forest reduced approximately 520 V-J features to roughly 13, which were used in a naive Bayes classifier (R e1071). The Morisita-Horn index was used to measure how similar the thyroid and blood repertoires were. Using fastp trimming at Q25 and MiXCR clonotype assembly, TCRdb reanalyzed the public sequencing data and kept in-frame beta chains. Rows matching on CDR3 protein sequence are summarized as one entry with the most common DNA and genes. TCRdb's processing, not the study's, gives the V and J calls here. This sample is represented by hundreds of thousands of distinct CDR3 sequences; approximately 40% of them were singletons. The top ten hold around 9.3% of the sample.

V and J lose 1 base and 4 bases, and a span of 13 bases separates them. Inclusive of the bounding cysteine and phenylalanine, the CDR3 is 15 residues long. The retained sequence is limited to the CDR3, 45 bases, with the frame set at the first base. Taken from the germline V gene (reference sequence), the CDR1 and CDR2 loops are LNHNV and YYDKDF. The paper's findings and limits, for the study overall: In validation, the model predicted progression to ophthalmopathy a median of 6.5 months before onset, with approximately 70% sensitivity and nearly 75% specificity. Most expanded thyroid clonotypes (frequency above 0.001) were also found in blood, which suggests that blood repertoires may mirror thyroid immune responses. No statistical method was used to fix the sample size in advance, and group allocation was not hidden from the investigators. Ophthalmopathy was separated from stable hyperthyroidism by a 13 V-J signature model, with approximately 89% sensitivity and about 81% specificity obtained in cross-validation and 80%/75% obtained in testing.

The sample consisted of blood. The clonotype was recovered from a man aged 18 to 29 with Graves' hyperthyroidism. Recombination joined TRBV15 with TRBJ1-1; possibly the D gene is TRBD1, per 5 matching bases. The DNA sequence follows: TGTGCCACCAGCAGAGTTCGGTGGGGGGGCACTGAAGCTTTCTTT. The encoded protein is CATSRVRWGGTEAFF.